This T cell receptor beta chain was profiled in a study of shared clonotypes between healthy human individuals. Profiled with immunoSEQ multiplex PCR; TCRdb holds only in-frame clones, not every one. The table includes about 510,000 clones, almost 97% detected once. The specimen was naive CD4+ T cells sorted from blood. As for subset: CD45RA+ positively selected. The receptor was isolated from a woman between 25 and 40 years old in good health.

CDR3 coding DNA: TGTGCCAGCAGCCAAGATTTCCGGCTGCATTGGCCAGCTAGCACAGATACGCAGTATTTT. Translating gives CASSQDFRLHWPASTDTQYF. The chain links TRBV14 to TRBJ2-3; D gene unclear. Trimming left V 0 bases short and J 0 bases short, with 22 bases between. The germline gives CDR1 SGHDN, CDR2 FVKESK. The CDR3 loop spans 20 amino acids.